This T cell receptor (beta chain) emerged from a study of T cell responses to AZD1222 COVID-19 vaccine. Study conclusions and caveats: Mostly white British, mostly female donors; authors suggested clonal diversity may be underestimated.

Germline CDR1 is MNHEY and CDR2 is SVGAGI. Trimming at V came to 2 bases and at J to 2 bases, leaving 5 bases not matched to a gene. The CDR3 sequence is 16 residues long. TCRdb's copy holds only in-frame clones and misses some; the assay was immunoSEQ multiplex PCR. The table includes 150,000 to 200,000 clones, almost 95% detected once. Concerning this clone: Its target is unknown.

The sequence came from an adult in good health. The genes are TRBV6-5 and TRBJ1-5, with 8 bases lining up with TRBD1. The input for sequencing was peripheral blood, taken on day 0 of AZD1222 vaccination. The CDR3 protein is CASSYGRGQGNQPQHF. CDR3 in DNA: TGTGCCAGCAGTTACGGCCGGGGACAGGGCAATCAGCCCCAGCATTTT.